This is a list of T cell receptor beta chains from one sample in a study of response to subunit inactivated influenza vaccine. MiXCR, run by TCRdb on the RT-PCR reads, gives a single entry per CDR3 protein. The sample carries 490,000 or so distinct CDR3 sequences, around 8% recorded once. This material consisted of PBMCs from blood, taken about 24 months after vaccination. The receptors come from a man between 50 and 75 years old who received an inactivated influenza vaccine. The CDR3 runs from the conserved cysteine through the conserved F or W. D genes are given only for firm matches. The listing skips clone size in some rows; elsewhere it reads once, few, many or a size class.

d_call clone_size j_call v_call cdr3_nt cdr3_aa
TRBD1 - TRBJ2-7 TRBV4-3 TGCGCCAGCAGCCAGGGACCGGGACAGGGCTACGAGCAGTACTTC CASSQGPGQGYEQYF
- many TRBJ2-1 TRBV7-3 TGTGCCAGCAGTTCCTTAACGGCCTCCTACAATGAGCAGTTCTTC CASSSLTASYNEQFF
- few TRBJ1-2 TRBV7-9 TGTGCCAGCAGCTTAAGCGGGACTATCAACTATGGCTACACCTTC CASSLSGTINYGYTF
- many TRBJ2-7 TRBV11-2 TGTGCCAGCAGCCATTCTACAGGGTCGTACGAGCAGTACTTC CASSHSTGSYEQYF
TRBD2 - TRBJ2-7 TRBV5-5 TGTGCCAGCAGCTTCCCACCCGGGGACTACGAGCGGTACTTC CASSFPPGDYERYF
- - TRBJ1-1 TRBV9 TGTGCCAGCAGCGTAGGACCGCCGAACACTGAACCTTTCTTT CASSVGPPNTEPFF
- - TRBJ2-3 TRBV29-1 TGCAGCGTTATTTTAGACGGCGATACGCAGTATTTT CSVILDGDTQYF
- few TRBJ2-3 TRBV29-1 TGCAGCGTTGACACAGATACGCAGTATTTT CSVDTDTQYF
- - TRBJ2-7 TRBV29-1 TGCAGCGTTGTTCCCTCGACAGGCTACGAGCAGTACTTC CSVVPSTGYEQYF
TRBD1 - TRBJ2-5 TRBV5-1 TGCGCCAGCAGCCCCGGGACAGGGGGCTTTGAGACCCAGTACTTC CASSPGTGGFETQYF
- few TRBJ1-3 TRBV4-3 TGCGCCAGCAGCCAAGAATGGGGAAACACCATATATTTT CASSQEWGNTIYF
- many TRBJ1-1 TRBV12-3/TRBV12-4 TGTGCCAGCAGTTTAGTGGGTGCCGGCACTGAAGCTTTCTTT CASSLVGAGTEAFF
- - TRBJ2-3 TRBV5-4 TGTGCCAGCAGCCCGGACCAGAGCACAGATACGCAGTATTTT CASSPDQSTDTQYF
- few TRBJ2-1 TRBV29-1 TGCAGCGTTGAAGATCGGTACGGGGGAAACAATGAGCAGTTCTTC CSVEDRYGGNNEQFF
- - TRBJ2-2 TRBV5-1 TGCGCCAGCAGCTTCCTTGCCGGGGGAAGCACCGGGGAGCTGTTTTTT CASSFLAGGSTGELFF
- few TRBJ2-3 TRBV14 TGTGCCAGCAGCCAATACATAGGGATGGGGGCAGATACGCAGTATTTT CASSQYIGMGADTQYF
- - TRBJ1-1 TRBV3-1 TGTGCCAGCAGCCCCGAGGTAGGGACTGAAGCTTTCTTT CASSPEVGTEAFF
- - TRBJ2-3 TRBV7-6 TGTGCCAGCAGCTCCTTAGTTGAAGATACGCAGTATTTT CASSSLVEDTQYF
- many TRBJ2-7 TRBV5-1 TGCGCCAGCAGCGTCCAAGGGGACGAGCAGTACTTC CASSVQGDEQYF
- - TRBJ1-5 TRBV6-1 TGTGCCAGCAGTGAAATCACATCAGGGGCGGGTCAGCCCCAGCATTTT CASSEITSGAGQPQHF
- few TRBJ2-1 TRBV5-5 TGTGCCAGCAGCTTGGAAGGGATCTCCTACAATGAGCAGTTCTTC CASSLEGISYNEQFF
- many TRBJ1-1 TRBV7-3 TGTGCCAGCAGCTTATCAGGGTCCTCTGAAGCTTTCTTT CASSLSGSSEAFF
TRBD1 many TRBJ2-3 TRBV12-3/TRBV12-4 TGTGCCAGCAGCCGGGACAGAGGAAAAGATACGCAGTATTTT CASSRDRGKDTQYF
- many TRBJ2-1 TRBV20-1 TGCAGTGCTACCGGAGGAGGGTTGGGGGAGCAGTTCTTC CSATGGGLGEQFF
- many TRBJ2-3 TRBV29-1 TGCAGCGGGCAGAAAGATACGCAGTATTTT CSGQKDTQYF
TRBD1 - TRBJ1-5 TRBV18 TGTGCCAGCTCGCAGACAGGGCGCGTGCTACAGCCCCAGCATTTT CASSQTGRVLQPQHF
- few TRBJ1-6 TRBV12-3/TRBV12-4 TGTGCCAGCAACAACAACTATAATTCACCCCTCCACTTT CASNNNYNSPLHF
TRBD2 few TRBJ2-6 TRBV7-9 TGTGCCAGCGGACTAGTTAACAACGTCCTGACTTTC CASGLVNNVLTF
- - TRBJ1-2 TRBV4-3 TGCGCCAGCAGCCAAGACCCTGTGCGCCGGGGCGGAAACTATGGCTACACCTTC CASSQDPVRRGGNYGYTF
TRBD2 - TRBJ2-1 TRBV6-4 TGTGCCAGCTCAACTAGCGGGGGGGCCCACAATGAGCAGTTCTTC CASSTSGGAHNEQFF
- few TRBJ1-2 TRBV20-1 TGCAGTCTGGAACCTAAGGGAGTCTATGGCTACACCTTC CSLEPKGVYGYTF
- many TRBJ2-1 TRBV4-3 TGCGCCAGCAGCCAAGAGTCGGACAATGAGCAGTTCTTC CASSQESDNEQFF
TRBD1 many TRBJ2-7 TRBV18 TGTGCCAGCTCACCCGGACAGGCCCTTAGGAACGAGCAGTACTTC CASSPGQALRNEQYF
- - TRBJ2-3 TRBV20-1 TGCAGTGCCTCCCGAGGCACAGATACGCAGTATTTT CSASRGTDTQYF
- few TRBJ1-4 TRBV3-1 TGTGCCAGCAGCCAAACGCGGGGGGCCTTGAATGAAAAACTGTTTTTT CASSQTRGALNEKLFF
- many TRBJ2-7 TRBV11-2 TGTGCCAGCAGCTTAGTCTCAGGGATCGAGCAGTACTTC CASSLVSGIEQYF
- many TRBJ2-1 TRBV6-1 TGTGCCAGCGGCACGCCTCAGGGTCGGCAACACAATGAGCAGTTCTTC CASGTPQGRQHNEQFF
- - TRBJ2-7 TRBV4-1 TGCGCCAGCAGCCAAGTTTCCGCTTACTACGAGCAGTACTTC CASSQVSAYYEQYF
- few TRBJ2-7 TRBV12-3/TRBV12-4 TGTGCCAGCAGAGGGACGGCCGAGCAGTACTTC CASRGTAEQYF
- many TRBJ1-5 TRBV15 TGTGCCACCAGCAGAGATCCAGGACAAATCAATCAGCCCCAGCATTTT CATSRDPGQINQPQHF
- - TRBJ2-5 TRBV5-1 TGCGCCAGCAGCTGGCAGGGACTGGAGACCCAGTACTTC CASSWQGLETQYF
TRBD2 few TRBJ2-5 TRBV4-3 TGCGCCAGCAGCCAAGCGACTAGCGGAGAGACCCAGTACTTC CASSQATSGETQYF